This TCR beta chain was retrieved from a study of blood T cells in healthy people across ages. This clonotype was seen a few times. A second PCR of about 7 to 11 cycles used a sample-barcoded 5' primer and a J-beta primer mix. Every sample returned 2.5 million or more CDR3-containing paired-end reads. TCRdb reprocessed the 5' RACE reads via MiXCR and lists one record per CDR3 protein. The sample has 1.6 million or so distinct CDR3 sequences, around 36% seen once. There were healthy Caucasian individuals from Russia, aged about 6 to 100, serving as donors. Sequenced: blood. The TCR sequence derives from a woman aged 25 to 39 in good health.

The CDR3 bases are TGTGCCAGCAGCCAGGGACTAGCGGACCTGCAAGAGACCCAGTACTTC. Translation gives CASSQGLADLQETQYF. The chain joins TRBV14 to TRBJ2-5; 11 positions agree with TRBD2. V lost 3 bases to trimming and J lost 2 bases; unmatched junction nucleotides: 5. The length of the CDR3 is 16 residues. Germline V gives CDR1 SGHDN, CDR2 FVKESK.